This TCR beta chain was captured by sequencing in a study of blood T cells in healthy people across ages. Study overall: About one barcoded beta molecule was captured per two T cells (by template switching). Study-level points and caveats: In the absence of known donor CMV status, changes in expanded clonotypes were possibly confounded. A roughly linear fall in TCR beta diversity per million T cells was seen with increasing age.

The CDR3 has 16 residues. V lost 5 bases, J lost 5 bases, and 8 bases stayed unmatched. Germline V lookup: CDR1 MDHEN, CDR2 SYDVKM. As regards this clonotype: What it recognizes is unknown.

The authors ran a second PCR of about 6 to 11 cycles using a sample-barcoded 5' primer and a J-beta primer mix. TCRdb reprocessed the 5' RACE reads via MiXCR and lists one record per CDR3 protein. The sample carries around 970,000 distinct CDR3 sequences, just over 50% recorded once. The receptor's source is a woman aged 55-70 years in good health. This chain joins TRBV28 and TRBJ2-3, with 12 bases aligning to TRBD2. Sequencing used blood. CDR3 sequence: CASSPRLAGVKDTQYF. The CDR3 DNA reads TGTGCCAGCAGTCCACGACTAGCGGGAGTCAAAGATACGCAGTATTTT.